Sequencing of this T cell receptor (beta chain) was carried out in a study of OX40 agonist ivuxolimab in advanced cancers. TCRdb's table, derived via immunoSEQ multiplex PCR, lists solely in-frame clones and lacks some. The table includes around 50,000 clones, about 90% detected once. Specimen: CD4+ or CD8+ T cells sorted from blood, collected in a trial of the OX40 agonist ivuxolimab. This clonotype was sampled from an adult with an advanced solid tumor such as melanoma, head and neck, liver or kidney cancer.

The CDR3 DNA reads TGCGCCAGCAGCTTCGACGCGAACACCGGGGAGCTGTTTTTT. This sequence encodes CASSFDANTGELFF. This rearrangement joins TRBV5-1 to TRBJ2-2, with no clear D. CDR1 is SGHRS and CDR2 is YFSETQ in the germline V gene. The CDR3 runs 14 residues. With 2 bases removed from V and 0 bases from J, the gap between germline ends came to 5 bases. Together with reference TRBV5-1 and TRBJ2-2, the CDR3 gives the full variable domain: KAGVTQTPRYLIKTRGQQVTLSCSPISGHRSVSWYQQTPGQGLQFLFEYFSETQRNKGNFPGRFSGRQFSNSRSEMNVSTLELGDSALYLCASSFDANTGELFFGEGSRLTVL.